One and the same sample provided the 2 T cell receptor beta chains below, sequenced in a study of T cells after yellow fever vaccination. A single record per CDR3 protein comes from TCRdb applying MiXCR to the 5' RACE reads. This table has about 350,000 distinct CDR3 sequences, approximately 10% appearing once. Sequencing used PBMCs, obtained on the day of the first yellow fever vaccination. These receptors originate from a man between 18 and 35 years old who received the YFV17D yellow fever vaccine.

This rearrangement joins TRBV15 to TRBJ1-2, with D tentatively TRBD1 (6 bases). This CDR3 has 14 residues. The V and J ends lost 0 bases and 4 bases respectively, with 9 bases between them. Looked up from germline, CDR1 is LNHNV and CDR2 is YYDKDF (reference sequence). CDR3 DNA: TGTGCCACCAGCAGAGAAGCGGACAGCTATGGCTACACCTTC. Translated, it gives CATSREADSYGYTF.

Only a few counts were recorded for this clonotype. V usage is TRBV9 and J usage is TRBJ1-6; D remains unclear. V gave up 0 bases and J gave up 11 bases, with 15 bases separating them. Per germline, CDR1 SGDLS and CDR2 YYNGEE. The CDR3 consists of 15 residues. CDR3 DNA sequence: TGTGCCAGCAGCGTAGCTTCCGCAGGCGCGGCACCCCTCCACTTT. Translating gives CASSVASAGAAPLHF. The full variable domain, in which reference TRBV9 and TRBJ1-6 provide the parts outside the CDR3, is DSGVTQTPKHLITATGQRVTLRCSPRSGDLSVYWYQQSLDQGLQFLIQYYNGEERAKGNILERFSAQQFPDLHSELNLSSLELGDSALYFCASSVASAGAAPLHFGNGTRLTVT.